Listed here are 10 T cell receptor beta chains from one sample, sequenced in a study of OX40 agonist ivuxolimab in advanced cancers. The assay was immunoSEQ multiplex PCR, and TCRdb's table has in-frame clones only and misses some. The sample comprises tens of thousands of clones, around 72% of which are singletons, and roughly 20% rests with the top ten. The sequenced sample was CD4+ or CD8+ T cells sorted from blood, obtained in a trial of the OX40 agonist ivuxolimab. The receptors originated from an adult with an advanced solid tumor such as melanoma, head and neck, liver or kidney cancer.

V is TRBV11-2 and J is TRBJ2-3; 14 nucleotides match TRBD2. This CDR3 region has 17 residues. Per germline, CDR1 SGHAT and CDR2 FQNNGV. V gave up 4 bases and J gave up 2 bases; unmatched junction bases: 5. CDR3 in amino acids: CASSSWTSGGYTDTQYF. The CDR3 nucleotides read TGTGCCAGCAGCTCCTGGACTAGCGGGGGGTACACAGATACGCAGTATTTT.

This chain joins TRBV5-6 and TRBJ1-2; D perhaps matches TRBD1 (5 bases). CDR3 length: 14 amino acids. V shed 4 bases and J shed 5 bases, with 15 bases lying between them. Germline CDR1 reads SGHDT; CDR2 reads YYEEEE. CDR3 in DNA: TGTGCCAGCAGCCCAGGGAGAACGATTTATGGCTACACCTTC. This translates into CASSPGRTIYGYTF.

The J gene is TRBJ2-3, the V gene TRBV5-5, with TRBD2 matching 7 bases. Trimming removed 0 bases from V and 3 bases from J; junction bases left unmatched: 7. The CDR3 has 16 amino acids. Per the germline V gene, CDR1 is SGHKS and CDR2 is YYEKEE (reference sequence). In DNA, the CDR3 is TGTGCCAGCAGCTTGGTACCGGGGGGTAGTACAGATACGCAGTATTTT. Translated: CASSLVPGGSTDTQYF.

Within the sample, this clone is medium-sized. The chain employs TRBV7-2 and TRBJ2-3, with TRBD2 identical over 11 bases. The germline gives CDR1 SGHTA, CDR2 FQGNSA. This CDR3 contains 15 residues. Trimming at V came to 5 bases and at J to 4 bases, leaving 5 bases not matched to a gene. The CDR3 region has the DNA TGTGCCAGCAGCCCGCTAGCGGGGGGAGCAGATACGCAGTATTTT. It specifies CASSPLAGGADTQYF.

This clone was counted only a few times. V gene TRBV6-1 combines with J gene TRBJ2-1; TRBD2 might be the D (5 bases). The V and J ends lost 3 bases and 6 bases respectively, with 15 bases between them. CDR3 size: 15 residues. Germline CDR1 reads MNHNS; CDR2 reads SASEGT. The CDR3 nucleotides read TGTGCCAGCAGTGATCCCCTAGTAGGGAGCAATGAGCAGTTCTTC. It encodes CASSDPLVGSNEQFF.

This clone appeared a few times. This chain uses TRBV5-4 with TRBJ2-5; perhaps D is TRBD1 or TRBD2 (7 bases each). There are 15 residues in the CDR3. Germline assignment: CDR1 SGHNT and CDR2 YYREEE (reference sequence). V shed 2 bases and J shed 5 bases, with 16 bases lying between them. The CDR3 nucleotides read TGTGCCAGCAGCTTATTCCAGGGGGGGCAGGAGACCCAGTACTTC. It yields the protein CASSLFQGGQETQYF.

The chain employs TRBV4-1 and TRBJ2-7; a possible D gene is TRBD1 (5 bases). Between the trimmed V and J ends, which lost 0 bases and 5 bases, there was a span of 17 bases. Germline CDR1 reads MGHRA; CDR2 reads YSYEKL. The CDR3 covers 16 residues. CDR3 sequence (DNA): TGCGCCAGCAGCCAAGATTATAGGGGTCACCCCCACGAGCAGTACTTC. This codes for CASSQDYRGHPHEQYF.

Here the CDR3 DNA reads TGTGCCAGCAGTTACGCTGAGGGGTTACATCAGCCCCAGCATTTT. Protein sequence: CASSYAEGLHQPQHF. The chain links TRBV6-5 to TRBJ1-5; D might be TRBD1 (5 bases). Trimming cost V 2 bases and J 5 bases, with 13 bases left between them. The CDR3 has 15 amino acids. Germline assignment: CDR1 MNHEY and CDR2 SVGAGI.

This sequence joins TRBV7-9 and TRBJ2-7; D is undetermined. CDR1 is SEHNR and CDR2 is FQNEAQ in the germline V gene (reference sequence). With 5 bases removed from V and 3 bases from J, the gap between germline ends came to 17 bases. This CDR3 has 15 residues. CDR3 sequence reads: CASSPPHAGLYEQYF. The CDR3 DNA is TGTGCCAGCAGCCCACCCCACGCCGGGCTCTACGAGCAGTACTTC.

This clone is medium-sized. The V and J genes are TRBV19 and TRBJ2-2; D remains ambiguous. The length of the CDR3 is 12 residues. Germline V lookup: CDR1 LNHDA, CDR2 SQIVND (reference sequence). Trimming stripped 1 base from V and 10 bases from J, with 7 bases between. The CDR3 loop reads CASSIGGLELFF. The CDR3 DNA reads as TGTGCCAGTAGTATAGGGGGTTTGGAGCTGTTTTTT.